This T cell receptor beta chain is from a study of shared clonotypes between healthy human individuals. Turning to the study itself: The plates for each donor numbered three CD4 naive, three CD4 memory, two CD8 naive and one CD8 memory.

Sequencing was performed with immunoSEQ multiplex PCR; in TCRdb, only in-frame clones are kept and a portion is missing. In the table there are 2 million to 3 million clones, over 85% of which are singletons. Study conclusions and caveats: Memory subsets generally showed smaller estimated richness than naive subsets did.

The ends were cut back, 4 bases at V and 2 bases at J, with 9 bases in the middle. The V gene's germline CDR1 is SGHRS and CDR2 YFSETQ. This CDR3 region has 13 residues. Regarding this clone: Its antigen is currently unknown. Other DNA sequences within the sample encode an identical CDR3.

The donor population consisted of healthy HIV-negative adults with no recent acute infections or vaccinations. A CD45RA-negative memory subset and a CD45RA+ naive subset were separated from the CD4+ cells. Sequencing input: naive CD4+ T cells from PBMCs. Subset in this sample: CD45RA+ positively selected. The clonotype comes from a man aged 18-30 years in good health. Some clones in this sample may be carry-over from other donors' samples. The chain employs TRBV5-1 and TRBJ2-5; unclear D gene. Here the CDR3 reads CASSLRIQETQYF. The CDR3 nucleotides read TGCGCCAGCAGCCTCAGGATACAAGAGACCCAGTACTTC.